This T cell receptor beta chain was recovered during a study of T cell responses to AZD1222 COVID-19 vaccine. General study points: Following two doses of AZD1222, Spike-specific TCR breadth and depth rose.

Trimming shortened V by 8 bases and J by 5 bases, and 13 bases separated the two germline ends. CDR1 is MNHEY, CDR2 SVGAGI, per germline. The CDR3 runs to 14 residues. Produced via immunoSEQ multiplex PCR; TCRdb's table is partial and in-frame only. The data show about 130,000 clones, nearly 95% seen once. About this clone: Antigen: not known.

The chain employs TRBV6-5 and TRBJ1-6; perhaps TRBD1 as D (5 bases). The clonotype originates from an adult in good health. The specimen comprised peripheral blood, sampled on day 0 of AZD1222 vaccination. The CDR3 loop is CASSLAGNNSPLHF. CDR3 nucleotides: TGTGCCAGCTCCCTGGCAGGGAATAATTCACCCCTCCACTTT.